Presented here are 15 T cell receptor beta chains from one specimen sequenced in a study of T cell clonality in common variable immunodeficiency. Study-level findings and limits: Common variable immunodeficiency TCR beta sequences reportedly had fewer deletions and N-nucleotide insertions.

These receptors' targets are unknown. The table came from immunoSEQ multiplex PCR; TCRdb's copy has only in-frame clones and leaves some out. The repertoire consists of tens of thousands of clones, none detected only once. The sequenced sample consisted of peripheral blood mononuclear cells. These TCRs come from a human donor with common variable immunodeficiency.

This clone appeared many times. The read falls 3 residues short of the CDR3 end, and the missing part is taken from the germline J gene. V is TRBV18 and J is TRBJ2-2; 7 positions match TRBD1. Trimming cost V 3 bases and J 4 bases; bases outside gene matches: 8. The CDR3 contains 16 residues. From germline, CDR1 is KGHSH and CDR2 LQKENI. CDR3 protein: CASSPRQGSSTGELFF. CDR3 bases read: TGTGCCAGCTCACCTAGACAGGGATCGAGCACCGGGGAG.

In its sample, this clone was seen many times. The CDR3 goes on 3 residues after the read ends, and that part is filled in from the germline J gene. The gene calls are TRBV30 and TRBJ1-2; D call uncertain. CDR3 size: 14 residues. Germline V gene lookup returns CDR1 GTSNPN and CDR2 SVGIG (reference sequence). V was shortened by 3 bases and J by 3 bases, with 14 bases between the two germline ends. The covered CDR3 bases are TGTGCCTGGAGGAGGCCGGGGTTCGACTATGGC. Residues: CAWRRPGFDYG. The full CDR3 is CAWRRPGFDYGYTF.

This clone occurred many times. The CDR3 goes on 3 residues after the read ends, and that part is filled in from the germline J gene. V and J are TRBV6-2 or TRBV6-3 and TRBJ2-4; 9 nucleotides agree with TRBD2. CDR1 and CDR2 from the germline V gene are MNHEY and SVGEGT. The ends lost 0 bases at V and 4 bases at J; junction bases unmatched: 7. The CDR3 is 17 amino acids. The covered CDR3 bases are TGTGCCAGCAGTTACTCCAGGGCGGGGGGGACTAAAAACATT. The encoded protein is CASSYSRAGGTKNI. The complete CDR3 sequence is CASSYSRAGGTKNIQYF.

This clone was seen many times. The read halts 3 residues ahead of the CDR3 end, with the missing end drawn from the germline J gene. The chain uses TRBV2 and TRBJ2-2; maybe TRBD1 (5 bases). The CDR3 length is 13 residues. Germline V gene lookup returns CDR1 SNHLY and CDR2 FYNNEI. Trimming cost V 6 bases and J 6 bases, with 11 bases left between them. The CDR3 DNA, read in part, is TGTGCCAGCAGGGCTACAGGACCCGGGGAG. It encodes CASRATGPGE. The whole CDR3 protein reads CASRATGPGELFF.

This clone showed up many times. The read ends 3 residues early relative to the CDR3; the germline J gene fills the gap. V gene TRBV20-1 combines with J gene TRBJ2-5; 10 bases map to TRBD2. The CDR3 has 16 amino acids. Germline V gene lookup returns CDR1 DFQATT and CDR2 SNEGSKA (reference sequence). The V segment lost 1 base and the J segment 4 bases; nucleotides outside the gene matches: 9. The sequenced CDR3 bases are TGCAGTGCTAGAGGTGCTAGCGGGGGCTTGGGAGAGACC. As protein: CSARGASGGLGET. The entire CDR3 reads CSARGASGGLGETQYF.

This clone was detected only a few times. The read finishes 3 residues shy of the CDR3 end, and the germline J gene is used to complete it. This sample includes further DNA sequences coding for the same CDR3. The chain couples TRBV29-1 to TRBJ1-2; a possible D gene is TRBD1 (5 bases). Germline V lookup: CDR1 SQVTM, CDR2 ANQGSEA. V lost 3 bases and J 6 bases, leaving 17 bases between the germline ends. CDR3 length: 14 amino acids. CDR3 sequence reads: CSVDLTAVGHGYTF. The sequenced part of the CDR3 DNA is TGCAGCGTTGACTTGACAGCCGTGGGCCATGGC. Based on the CDR3 plus reference TRBV29-1 and TRBJ1-2, the full variable domain is SAVISQKPSRDICQRGTSLTIQCQVDSQVTMMFWYRQQPGQSLTLIATANQGSEATYESGFVIDKFPISRPNLTFSTLTVSNMSPEDSSIYLCSVDLTAVGHGYTFGSGTRLTVV.

This clone was seen ten or more times. With the read ending 3 residues before the CDR3 end, the germline J gene is used to fill in that end. This chain connects TRBV2 to TRBJ2-1, with a weak D call TRBD2 (6 bases). Trimming removed 7 bases from V and 9 bases from J, with 13 bases in between. This CDR3 is 12 amino acids long. The germline V gene has CDR1 SNHLY and CDR2 FYNNEI. This chain's CDR3 is CASNYRRGEQFF. CDR3 bases read: TGTGCCAGCAATTACAGGAGGGGTGAG. The full variable domain, in which reference TRBV2 and TRBJ2-1 provide the parts outside the CDR3, is EPEVTQTPSHQVTQMGQEVILRCVPISNHLYFYWYRQILGQKVEFLVSFYNNEISEKSEIFDDQFSVERPDGSNFTLKIRSTKLEDSAMYFCASNYRRGEQFFGPGTRLTVL.

This clone was seen repeatedly, ten times or more. CDR3 amino acids: CASSPGLAGDSYEQYF. CDR3 DNA, as far as it was read: TGCGCCAGCAGCCCCGGACTAGCGGGGGACTCCTACGAG. The chain employs TRBV23-1 and TRBJ2-7, with 13 bases fitting TRBD2. The read terminates 3 residues ahead of where the CDR3 ends, so the germline J gene completes it. TRBV23-1 is known as an ORF, though its function is uncertain. The CDR3 has 16 amino acids. V was pared by 6 bases and J by 0 bases, with 5 bases of the junction left unmatched.

This clone was observed many times. The missing CDR3 end, 3 residues past where the read stops, is filled in from the germline J gene. V and J are TRBV23-1 and TRBJ1-5, with D perhaps matching TRBD1 (5 bases). TRBV23-1 is classed as an ORF, of uncertain function. CDR3 size: 15 residues. Trimming removed 6 bases at V and 3 bases at J, with 15 bases between. CDR3: CASRLSGGFNQPQHF. The part of the CDR3 DNA that was read is TGCGCCAGCAGACTCAGCGGGGGGTTCAATCAGCCC.

This clone has a count of ten or more. The read terminates 3 residues before the CDR3 end, so the remaining end is supplied by the germline J gene. The rearrangement joins TRBV5-1 to TRBJ2-3; no firm D call. The ends were cut back, 4 bases at V and 1 base at J, with 13 bases in the middle. The CDR3 sequence is 15 residues long. Germline V CDR1 and CDR2: SGHRS, YFSETQ. The covered CDR3 bases are TGCGCCAGCAGCCCCATTGCCCAGGGCACAGATACG. Protein product: CASSPIAQGTDT. The CDR3 in its entirety is CASSPIAQGTDTQYF.

This clone was observed at least ten times. Sequencing ends 3 residues short of the CDR3 end; the germline J gene provides the rest. This chain links TRBV20-1 with TRBJ1-1; a weak D match, TRBD1 (5 bases). V was trimmed by 5 bases and J by 5 bases, leaving 18 bases between them. This CDR3 region has 14 residues. The germline CDR1 and CDR2 sequences are DFQATT and SNEGSKA (reference sequence). Incomplete CDR3 DNA: TGCAGTGCTTTAGTTTGGGGGGAAGATACTGAA. It codes for CSALVWGEDTE. The whole CDR3 protein reads CSALVWGEDTEAFF.

Ten or more counts support this clone. The read stops 3 residues short of the end of the CDR3; the missing end is completed from the germline J gene. The chain is built from TRBV5-6 and TRBJ1-6; 11 bases are shared with TRBD1. Germline CDR1 SGHDT, CDR2 YYEEEE. With 4 bases clipped from V and 7 bases from J, the junction kept 4 bases outside the gene matches. There are 15 residues in the CDR3. The CDR3 DNA, read in part, is TGTGCCAGCAGCGGATGGACAGGGGGCAATTCACCC. It translates to CASSGWTGGNSP. The CDR3 reads in full as CASSGWTGGNSPLHF.

This clone was counted at least ten times. The CDR3 end lies 3 residues beyond the end of the read and is filled in from the germline J gene. The V gene is TRBV10-3, the J gene TRBJ2-7; tentative D call: TRBD1 (5 bases). The CDR3 runs to 13 residues. Looked up from germline, CDR1 is ENHRY and CDR2 is SYGVKD. V was pared by 7 bases and J by 0 bases, with 10 bases between. The part of the CDR3 DNA that was read is TGTGCCATCACCTCAGACAGCTCCTACGAG. Its protein is CAITSDSSYE. The full CDR3 sequence reads CAITSDSSYEQYF.

This clone has a count of ten or more. The read ends 3 residues shy of where the CDR3 ends; the end is completed using the germline J gene. This rearrangement joins TRBV30 to TRBJ1-2, with a weak D call TRBD1 (5 bases). The CDR3 is made up of 11 amino acids. Trimming stripped 7 bases from V and 6 bases from J, with 12 bases between. CDR1 is GTSNPN and CDR2 is SVGIG in the germline V gene (reference sequence). Here the CDR3 reads CASTRGNGYTF. The CDR3 DNA, read in part, is TGTGCCTCGACGCGGGGGAATGGC.

This clone was recorded many times. From the germline J gene comes the end of the CDR3, since the read stops 3 residues before it. V usage is TRBV5-4 and J usage is TRBJ1-1; D might be TRBD1 (6 bases). Germline assignment: CDR1 SGHNT and CDR2 YYREEE (reference sequence). V was pared by 3 bases and J by 0 bases, with 15 bases between. The CDR3 contains 16 residues. The sequenced CDR3 bases are TGTGCCAGCAGCTCCGGGGGGCTGAACTTGAACACTGAA. As protein: CASSSGGLNLNTE. The whole CDR3 region reads CASSSGGLNLNTEAFF. The variable domain in full, completed from reference TRBV5-4 and TRBJ1-1, reads ETGVTQSPTHLIKTRGQQVTLRCSSQSGHNTVSWYQQALGQGPQFIFQYYREEENGRGNFPPRFSGLQFPNYSSELNVNALELDDSALYLCASSSGGLNLNTEAFFGQGTRLTVV.